The following is a T cell receptor beta chain sequence with its context. Per the authors' pipeline: Counts of nucleated cells, estimated from reference gene primer amplification, were obtained. This table comes from immunoSEQ multiplex PCR, and its TCRdb copy is limited to in-frame clones, with some not included. From that table come the V and J calls and clone size; the DNA was used to work out D and trimming. The sample lists around 200,000 clones; 80% were seen once. The data are from a study of blood T cell repertoires in COVID-19. At the level of the study: In each case, the material was cDNA or gDNA derived from T cells, B-cell-depleted T cells, or PBMCs.

Ages ranged from about 18 to 89 years, with residence in about 23 US areas. The study assigned cohorts using participant-reported clinical history. Sequencing was carried out using PBMCs or T cells enriched from blood (not recorded which). The receptor's source is a woman between 40 and 50 years old with acute COVID-19.

The CDR3 bases are TGTGCCAGCTCAAGACAGGGGACAACTCAAGAGACCCAGTACTTC. It codes for CASSRQGTTQETQYF. The chain links TRBV18 to TRBJ2-5, with 8 bases matching TRBD1. CDR3 length equals 15 residues. Germline loops: CDR1 KGHSH, CDR2 LQKENI. V lost 5 bases, J lost 2 bases, and 7 bases stayed unmatched.